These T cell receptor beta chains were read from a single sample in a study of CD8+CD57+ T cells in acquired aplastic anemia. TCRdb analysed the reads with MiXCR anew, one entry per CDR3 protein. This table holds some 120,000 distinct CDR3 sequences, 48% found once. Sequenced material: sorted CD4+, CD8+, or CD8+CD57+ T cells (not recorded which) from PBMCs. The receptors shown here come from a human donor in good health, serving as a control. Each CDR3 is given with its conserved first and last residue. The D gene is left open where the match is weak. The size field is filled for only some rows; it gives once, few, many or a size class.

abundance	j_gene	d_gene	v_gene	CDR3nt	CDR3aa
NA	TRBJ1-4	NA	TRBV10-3	TGTGCCATCGGTTCCGGGACGAATAAGGAAAAACTGTTTTTT	CAIGSGTNKEKLFF
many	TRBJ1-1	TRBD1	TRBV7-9	TGTGCCAGCAGACGACAGGGTACCACTGAAGCTTTCTTT	CASRRQGTTEAFF
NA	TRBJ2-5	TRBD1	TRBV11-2	TGTGCCAGCAGCTTAGTGGTCCGGACAGGGACCCACGAGACCCAGTACTTC	CASSLVVRTGTHETQYF
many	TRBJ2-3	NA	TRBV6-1	TGTGCCAGCAGTGGACTAGTTCCGCAGTATTTT	CASSGLVPQYF
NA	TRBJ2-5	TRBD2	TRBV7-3	TGTGCCAGCAGCTTTAGCGGGGGTTACGGGGAGACCCAGTACTTC	CASSFSGGYGETQYF
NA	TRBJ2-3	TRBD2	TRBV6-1	TGTGCCAGCAGTGAAGGGGGGTCTAGCGGGGTGGGTGATACGCAGTATTTT	CASSEGGSSGVGDTQYF
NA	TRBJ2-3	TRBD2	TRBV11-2	TGTGCCAGCAGCTTATCAAGCGGGGGGACAGATACGCAGTATTTT	CASSLSSGGTDTQYF
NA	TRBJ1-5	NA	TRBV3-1	TGTGCCAGCAGCCCGACCACTACAGGCTATAGCAATCAGCCCCAGCATTTT	CASSPTTTGYSNQPQHF
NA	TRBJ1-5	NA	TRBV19	TGTGCCAGTAGAAGGACAGCTCATCAGCCCCAGCATTTT	CASRRTAHQPQHF
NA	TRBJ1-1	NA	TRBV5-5	TGTGCCAGCAGCTTGCAACGTTCAGGGAGCACTGAAGCTTTCTTT	CASSLQRSGSTEAFF
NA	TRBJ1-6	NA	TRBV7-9	TGTGCCAGCAGCTTAGGAGGGTGGTCACCCCTCCACTTT	CASSLGGWSPLHF
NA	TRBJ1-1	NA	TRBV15	TGTGCCACCAACAGAGATGGTCCGAATCCATTT	CATNRDGPNPF
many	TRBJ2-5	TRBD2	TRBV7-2	TGTGCCAGCAGCTTAGTGGGCAGGACTAGCAGGGAGACCCAGTACTTC	CASSLVGRTSRETQYF
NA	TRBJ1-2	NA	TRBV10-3	TGTGCCACCATGACAGCTGCTAACTATGGCTACACCTTC	CATMTAANYGYTF
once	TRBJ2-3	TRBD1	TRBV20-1	TGCAGTGCAGCAAGCGGGACAGGGGAGGATACGCAGTATTTT	CSAASGTGEDTQYF
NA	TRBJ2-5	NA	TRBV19	TGTGCCAGTCACGTTTCCGGGGGCCTCCAAGAGACCCAGTACTTC	CASHVSGGLQETQYF
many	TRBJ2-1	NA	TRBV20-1	TGCAGTGCTAGAGTCCAGGCAGGGACGTACAATGAGCAGTTCTTC	CSARVQAGTYNEQFF
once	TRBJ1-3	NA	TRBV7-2	TGTGCCAGCAGCTTTTGGGGGAGGATAGACACCATATATTTT	CASSFWGRIDTIYF
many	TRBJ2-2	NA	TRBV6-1	TGTGCCAGCAATCGGGACGTACTTACCGGGGAGCTGTTTTTT	CASNRDVLTGELFF